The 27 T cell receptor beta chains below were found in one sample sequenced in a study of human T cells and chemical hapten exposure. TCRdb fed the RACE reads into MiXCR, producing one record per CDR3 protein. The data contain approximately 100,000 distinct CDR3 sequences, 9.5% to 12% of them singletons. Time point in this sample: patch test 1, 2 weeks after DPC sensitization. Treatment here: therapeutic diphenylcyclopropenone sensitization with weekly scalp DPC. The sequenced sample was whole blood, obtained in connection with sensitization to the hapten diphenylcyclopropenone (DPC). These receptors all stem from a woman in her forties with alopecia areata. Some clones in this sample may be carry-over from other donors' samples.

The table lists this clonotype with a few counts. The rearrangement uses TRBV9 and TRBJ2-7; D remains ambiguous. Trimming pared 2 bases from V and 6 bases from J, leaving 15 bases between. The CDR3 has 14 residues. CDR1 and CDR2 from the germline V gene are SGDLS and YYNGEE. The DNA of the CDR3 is TGTGCCAGCAGCGTGGGCACCCGGATGGGCGAGCAGTACTTC. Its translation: CASSVGTRMGEQYF.

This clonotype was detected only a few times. The CDR3 region is CAWSVLAGTDTQYF. In DNA, the CDR3 is TGTGCCTGGAGTGTATTAGCGGGGACAGATACGCAGTATTTT. The rearrangement uses TRBV30 and TRBJ2-3, with 8 positions matching TRBD2. Germline values: CDR1 GTSNPN, CDR2 SVGIG (reference sequence). After removal of 0 bases from V and 3 bases from J, the junction contained 2 bases not matched to a gene. The CDR3 has 14 residues. The full variable domain, with the rest looked up from reference TRBV30 and TRBJ2-3, is SQTIHQWPATLVQPVGSPLSLECTVEGTSNPNLYWYRQAAGRGLQLLFYSVGIGQISSEVPQNLSASRPQDRQFILSSKKLLLSDSGFYLCAWSVLAGTDTQYFGPGTRLTVL.

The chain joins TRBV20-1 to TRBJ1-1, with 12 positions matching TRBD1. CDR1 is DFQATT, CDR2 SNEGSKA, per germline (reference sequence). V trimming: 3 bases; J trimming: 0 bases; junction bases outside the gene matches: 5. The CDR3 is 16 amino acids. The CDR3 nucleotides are TGCAGTGCTAGCCGGGACAGGGGGCTCATGAACACTGAAGCTTTCTTT. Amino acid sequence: CSASRDRGLMNTEAFF.

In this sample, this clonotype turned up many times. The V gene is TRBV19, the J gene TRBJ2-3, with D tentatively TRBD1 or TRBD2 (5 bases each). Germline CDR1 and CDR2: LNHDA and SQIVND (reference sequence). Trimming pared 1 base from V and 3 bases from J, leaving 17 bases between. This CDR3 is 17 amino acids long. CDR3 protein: CASSIGPGPRRTDTQYF. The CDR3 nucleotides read TGTGCCAGTAGTATAGGGCCGGGACCTCGCCGTACAGATACGCAGTATTTT.

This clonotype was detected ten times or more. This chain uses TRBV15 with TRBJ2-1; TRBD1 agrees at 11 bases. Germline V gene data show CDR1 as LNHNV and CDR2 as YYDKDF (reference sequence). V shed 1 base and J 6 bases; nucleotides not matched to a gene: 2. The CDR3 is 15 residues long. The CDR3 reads CATSRGDRGVNEQFF. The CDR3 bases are TGTGCCACCAGCAGAGGGGACAGGGGGGTCAATGAGCAGTTCTTC.

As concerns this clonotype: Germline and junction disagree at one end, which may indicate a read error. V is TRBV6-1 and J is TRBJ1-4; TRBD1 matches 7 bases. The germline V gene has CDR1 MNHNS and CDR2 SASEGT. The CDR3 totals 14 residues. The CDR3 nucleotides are TGTGCCGGCAGAGAAGGGGGCGCGGATGAAAAACTGTTTTTT. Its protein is CAGREGGADEKLFF.

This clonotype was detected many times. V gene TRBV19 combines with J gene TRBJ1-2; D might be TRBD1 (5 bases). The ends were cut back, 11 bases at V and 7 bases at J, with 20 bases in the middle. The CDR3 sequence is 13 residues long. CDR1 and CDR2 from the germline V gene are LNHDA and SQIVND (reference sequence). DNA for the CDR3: TGTGCCCCTACAGGCCGCCCGGCTGGTGGCTACACCTTC. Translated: CAPTGRPAGGYTF.

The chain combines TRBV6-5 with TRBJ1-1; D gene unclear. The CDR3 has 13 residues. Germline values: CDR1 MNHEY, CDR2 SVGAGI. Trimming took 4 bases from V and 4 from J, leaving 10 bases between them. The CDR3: CASSCQVSTEAFF. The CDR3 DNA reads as TGTGCCAGCAGTTGCCAGGTATCCACTGAAGCTTTCTTT.

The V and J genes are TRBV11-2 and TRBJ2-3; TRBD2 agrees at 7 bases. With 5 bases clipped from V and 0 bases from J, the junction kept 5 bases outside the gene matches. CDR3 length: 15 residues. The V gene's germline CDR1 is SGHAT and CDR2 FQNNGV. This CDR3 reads CASSPLAGSTDTQYF. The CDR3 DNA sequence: TGTGCCAGCAGCCCCTTAGCGGGCAGCACAGATACGCAGTATTTT.

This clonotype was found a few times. CDR3 nucleotide sequence: TGTGCCAGCAGCCGGGACAGGGGGTACAATCAGCCCCAGCATTTT. Translation: CASSRDRGYNQPQHF. The chain recombines TRBV7-8 with TRBJ1-5; 11 nucleotides line up with TRBD1. CDR1 is SGHVS, CDR2 FQNEAQ, per germline. The V and J ends lost 5 bases and 3 bases, in that order; junction bases with no gene match: 3. The CDR3 spans 15 residues.

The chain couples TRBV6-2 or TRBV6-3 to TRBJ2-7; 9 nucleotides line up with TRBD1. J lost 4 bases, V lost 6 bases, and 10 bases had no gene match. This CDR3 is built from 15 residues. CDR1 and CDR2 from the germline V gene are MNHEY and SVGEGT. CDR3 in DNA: TGTGCCAGCAGAATACCGGGACAGGGTGCATACGAGCAGTACTTC. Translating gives CASRIPGQGAYEQYF.

CDR3 sequence (DNA): TGTGCCAGCAGCCAAGAAGGAGCGGGTCGCACAGATACGCAGTATTTT. Amino acids: CASSQEGAGRTDTQYF. This chain joins TRBV3-1 and TRBJ2-3, with a tentative D call TRBD2 (6 bases). The CDR3 contains 16 residues. Germline CDR1 is LGHDT and CDR2 is YNNKEL (reference sequence). With 0 bases removed from V and 1 base from J, the gap between germline ends came to 11 bases.

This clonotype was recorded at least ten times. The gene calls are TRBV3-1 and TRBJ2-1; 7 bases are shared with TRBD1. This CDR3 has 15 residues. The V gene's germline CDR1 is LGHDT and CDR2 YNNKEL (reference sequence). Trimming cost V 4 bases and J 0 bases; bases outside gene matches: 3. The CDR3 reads CASSLRGSSYNEQFF. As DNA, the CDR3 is TGTGCCAGCAGCCTCAGGGGGAGCTCCTACAATGAGCAGTTCTTC.

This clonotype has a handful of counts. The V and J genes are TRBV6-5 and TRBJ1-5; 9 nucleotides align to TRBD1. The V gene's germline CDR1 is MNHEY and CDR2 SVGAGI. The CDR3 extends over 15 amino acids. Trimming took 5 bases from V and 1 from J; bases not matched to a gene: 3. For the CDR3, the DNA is TGTGCCAGCAGTGAGGGACAGGGCAGCAATCAGCCCCAGCATTTT. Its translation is CASSEGQGSNQPQHF.

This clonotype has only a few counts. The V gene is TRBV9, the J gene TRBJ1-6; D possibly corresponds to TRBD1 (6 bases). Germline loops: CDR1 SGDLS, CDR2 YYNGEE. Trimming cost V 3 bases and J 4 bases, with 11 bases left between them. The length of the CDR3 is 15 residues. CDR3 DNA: TGTGCCAGCAGCGAACGGGGGGCTTATAATTCACCCCTCCACTTT. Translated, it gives CASSERGAYNSPLHF.

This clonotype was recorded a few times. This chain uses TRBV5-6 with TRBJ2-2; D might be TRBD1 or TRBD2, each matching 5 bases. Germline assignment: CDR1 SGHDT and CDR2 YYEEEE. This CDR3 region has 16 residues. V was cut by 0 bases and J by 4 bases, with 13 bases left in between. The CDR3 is CASSLEMAGATGELFF. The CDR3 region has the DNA TGTGCCAGCAGCTTGGAGATGGCCGGGGCCACCGGGGAGCTGTTTTTT.

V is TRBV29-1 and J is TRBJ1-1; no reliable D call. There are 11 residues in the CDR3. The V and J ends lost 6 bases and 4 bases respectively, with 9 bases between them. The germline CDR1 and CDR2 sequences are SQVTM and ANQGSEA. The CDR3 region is CSVATPTEAFF. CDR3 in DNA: TGCAGCGTCGCAACCCCCACTGAAGCTTTCTTT.

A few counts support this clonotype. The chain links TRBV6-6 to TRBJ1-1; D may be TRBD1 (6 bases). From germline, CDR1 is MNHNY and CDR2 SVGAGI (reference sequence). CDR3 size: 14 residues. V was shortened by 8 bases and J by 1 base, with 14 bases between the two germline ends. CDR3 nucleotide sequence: TGTGCCAGCCGCAGAACAGGGCCGAACACTGAAGCTTTCTTT. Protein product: CASRRTGPNTEAFF.

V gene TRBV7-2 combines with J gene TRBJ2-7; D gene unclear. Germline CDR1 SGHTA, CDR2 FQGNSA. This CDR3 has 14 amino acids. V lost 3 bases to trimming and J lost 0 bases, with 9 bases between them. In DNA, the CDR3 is TGTGCCAGCAGCTTCTCGAGGAGCTCCTACGAGCAGTACTTC. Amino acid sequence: CASSFSRSSYEQYF.

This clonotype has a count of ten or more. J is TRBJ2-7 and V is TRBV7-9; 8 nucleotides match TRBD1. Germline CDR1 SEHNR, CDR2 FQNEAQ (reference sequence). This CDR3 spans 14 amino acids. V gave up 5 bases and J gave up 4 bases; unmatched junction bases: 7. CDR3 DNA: TGTGCCAGCAGCCTGACAGGGGAGGAGTACGAGCAGTACTTC. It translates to CASSLTGEEYEQYF.

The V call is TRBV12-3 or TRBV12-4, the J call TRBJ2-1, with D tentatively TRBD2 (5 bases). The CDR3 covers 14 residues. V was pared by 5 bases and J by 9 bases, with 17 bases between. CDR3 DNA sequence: TGTGCCAGCAGTGCGCCGGACTGCGACGCTGAGCAGTTCTTC. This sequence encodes CASSAPDCDAEQFF.

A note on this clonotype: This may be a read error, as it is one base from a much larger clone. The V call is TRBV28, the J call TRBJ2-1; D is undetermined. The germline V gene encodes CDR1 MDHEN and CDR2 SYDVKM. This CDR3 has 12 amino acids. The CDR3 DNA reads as TGTGCCAGCAGTTCCTCCTCCAATGAGCAGTTCTTC. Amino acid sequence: CASSSSSNEQFF.

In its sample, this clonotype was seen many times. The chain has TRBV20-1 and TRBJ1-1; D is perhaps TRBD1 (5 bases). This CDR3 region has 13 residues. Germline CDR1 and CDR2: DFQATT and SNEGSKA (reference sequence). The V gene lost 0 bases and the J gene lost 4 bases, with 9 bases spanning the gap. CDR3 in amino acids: CSAREGVGTEAFF. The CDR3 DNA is TGCAGTGCTAGAGAAGGGGTGGGCACTGAAGCTTTCTTT.

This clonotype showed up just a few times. CDR3 DNA sequence: TGTGCCAGCAGTGCATTGGAGGGGTTGTGGGGGTACGAGCAGTACTTC. Translating gives CASSALEGLWGYEQYF. This chain links TRBV2 with TRBJ2-7; maybe TRBD2 (6 bases). CDR1 is SNHLY, CDR2 FYNNEI, per germline. The CDR3 length is 16 residues. V dropped 4 bases and J dropped 4 bases, with 20 bases sitting between them.

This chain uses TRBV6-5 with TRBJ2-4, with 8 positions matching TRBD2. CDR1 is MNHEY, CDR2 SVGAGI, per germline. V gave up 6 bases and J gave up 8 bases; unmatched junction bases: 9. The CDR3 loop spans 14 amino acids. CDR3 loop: CASSPTGGEDIQYF. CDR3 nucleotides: TGTGCCAGCAGCCCTACCGGGGGGGAGGACATTCAGTACTTC.

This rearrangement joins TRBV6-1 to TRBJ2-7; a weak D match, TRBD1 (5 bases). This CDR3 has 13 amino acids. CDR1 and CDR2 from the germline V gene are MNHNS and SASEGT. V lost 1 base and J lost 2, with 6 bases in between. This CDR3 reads CASSEGTPYEQYF. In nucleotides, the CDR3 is TGTGCCAGCAGTGAAGGGACACCCTACGAGCAGTACTTC.

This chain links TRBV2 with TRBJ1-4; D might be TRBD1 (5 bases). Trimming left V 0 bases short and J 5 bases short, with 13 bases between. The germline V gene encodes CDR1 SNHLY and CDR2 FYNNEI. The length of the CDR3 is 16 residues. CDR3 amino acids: CASSEAGRRWNEKLFF. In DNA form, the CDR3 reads TGTGCCAGCAGTGAAGCGGGACGGCGATGGAATGAAAAACTGTTTTTT.